This TCR beta chain stems from a study of blood T cell repertoires in COVID-19. Study summary: From the United States, Italy and Spain came samples of acute and convalescent COVID-19.

TCRdb's table, derived via immunoSEQ multiplex PCR, lists solely in-frame clones and lacks some. The sample shows under 300,000 clones, approximately 88% of them seen only once. Individuals aged about 18 to 89 years were recruited from fewer than 25 US areas. This CDR3 is built from 14 residues. The germline V gene encodes CDR1 SNHLY and CDR2 FYNNEI. V shed 6 bases, J shed 9 bases, and the junction held 6 bases outside the gene matches. The sequence came from a woman aged 40-49 years who had been exposed to COVID-19. Source material: PBMCs or T cells enriched from blood (not recorded which). V and J are TRBV2 and TRBJ1-6; 9 positions agree with TRBD1. The CDR3 DNA sequence: TGTGCCAGCAGCAACAGGGGGCAGGGTTCACCCCTCCACTTT. It yields the protein CASSNRGQGSPLHF.